Each of the 7 T cell receptor beta chains below was sequenced from the same sample in a study of cytomegalovirus exposure and HLA in healthy donors. The PCR employed 60 Vbeta primers together with 13 Jbeta primers. This table comes from immunoSEQ multiplex PCR, and its TCRdb copy is limited to in-frame clones, with some not included. The table includes about 120,000 clones, around 70% detected once. The sequencing input was PBMCs. Receptors were obtained from a woman aged 45 to 65 in good health and CMV-seropositive.

This clone was recorded a few times. The rearrangement joins TRBV2 to TRBJ2-3, with a possible D match to TRBD1 (6 bases). CDR1 SNHLY and CDR2 FYNNEI come from the germline V gene. Trimming stripped 4 bases from V and 2 bases from J, with 10 bases between. This CDR3 region has 14 residues. This CDR3 is CASSVRDNTDTQYF. Here the CDR3 DNA reads TGTGCCAGCAGTGTGAGGGACAACACAGATACGCAGTATTTT.

This chain uses TRBV5-1 with TRBJ2-7, with D uncertain. This CDR3 spans 13 amino acids. CDR1 and CDR2 (germline): SGHRS, YFSETQ. Trimming pared 4 bases from V and 1 base from J, leaving 9 bases between. The CDR3 here is CASSQSNSYEQYF. CDR3 in DNA: TGCGCCAGCAGCCAAAGCAATTCCTACGAGCAGTACTTC.

This chain links TRBV9 with TRBJ2-3, with 12 nucleotides matching TRBD1. This CDR3 is 16 amino acids long. Looked up from germline, CDR1 is SGDLS and CDR2 is YYNGEE. The V and J ends lost 4 bases and 4 bases, in that order; junction bases with no gene match: 7. DNA for the CDR3: TGTGCCAGCAGCCTCTCGGGACAGGGGGCGTCAGATACGCAGTATTTT. Encoded protein: CASSLSGQGASDTQYF.

The rearrangement joins TRBV12-5 to TRBJ1-1; TRBD1 agrees at 10 bases. Germline-derived CDR1 and CDR2 are LGHNT and FRNRAP. The CDR3 is 18 residues long. With 3 bases clipped from V and 0 bases from J, the junction kept 10 bases outside the gene matches. The CDR3 DNA is TGTGCTAGTGGTTTCACCGTCGGGACAGGGGTTATGAACACTGAAGCTTTCTTT. Its translation: CASGFTVGTGVMNTEAFF.

The chain combines TRBV28 with TRBJ1-2, with a tentative D call TRBD1 (5 bases). V lost 4 bases and J 2 bases, leaving 11 bases between the germline ends. The CDR3 runs to 14 residues. Germline values: CDR1 MDHEN, CDR2 SYDVKM. The CDR3 region is CASSSSQENYGYTF. In nucleotides, the CDR3 is TGTGCCAGCAGTTCATCACAGGAGAACTATGGCTACACCTTC.

This clone was observed a single time. CDR3 loop: CATRGWASGENTGELFF. The CDR3 DNA is TGTGCCACCAGAGGGTGGGCTAGCGGAGAAAACACCGGGGAGCTGTTTTTT. The chain couples TRBV10-3 to TRBJ2-2; 7 positions match TRBD2. Looked up from germline, CDR1 is ENHRY and CDR2 is SYGVKD. CDR3 length: 17 residues. The junction had 16 bases not matched to a gene; V was cut back by 10 bases and J by 2 bases.

This CDR3 is CASSGQGYNEQFF. In DNA form, the CDR3 reads TGTGCCAGCAGCGGACAGGGCTACAATGAGCAGTTCTTC. The V gene is TRBV11-2, the J gene TRBJ2-1, with TRBD1 matching 8 bases. V gave up 5 bases and J gave up 3 bases; unmatched junction bases: 0. This CDR3 contains 13 residues. The germline gives CDR1 SGHAT, CDR2 FQNNGV. Based on the CDR3 plus reference TRBV11-2 and TRBJ2-1, the full variable domain is EAGVAQSPRYKIIEKRQSVAFWCNPISGHATLYWYQQILGQGPKLLIQFQNNGVVDDSQLPKDRFSAERLKGVDSTLKIQPAKLEDSAVYLCASSGQGYNEQFFGPGTRLTVL.